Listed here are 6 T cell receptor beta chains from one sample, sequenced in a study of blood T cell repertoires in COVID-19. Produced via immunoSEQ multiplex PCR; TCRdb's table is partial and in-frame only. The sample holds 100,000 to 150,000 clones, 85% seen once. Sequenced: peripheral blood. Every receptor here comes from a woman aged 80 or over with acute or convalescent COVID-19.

DNA for the CDR3: TGTGCCAGCAGCCGGACAGGGGCTGGAAACACCATATATTTT. This codes for CASSRTGAGNTIYF. This chain links TRBV27 with TRBJ1-3; TRBD1 agrees at 9 bases. CDR3 length equals 14 residues. V lost 6 bases, J lost 2 bases, and 2 bases stayed unmatched. CDR1 and CDR2 from the germline V gene are MNHEY and SMNVEV (reference sequence).

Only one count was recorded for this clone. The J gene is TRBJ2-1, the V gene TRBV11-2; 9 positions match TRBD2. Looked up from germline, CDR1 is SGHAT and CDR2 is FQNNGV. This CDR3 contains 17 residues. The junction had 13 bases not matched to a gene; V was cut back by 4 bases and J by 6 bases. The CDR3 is CASSSHPGGGAGNEQFF. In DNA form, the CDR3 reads TGTGCCAGCAGCTCTCACCCGGGCGGGGGGGCAGGCAATGAGCAGTTCTTC.

The CDR3 sequence is CASVRGFDTDTQYF. The CDR3 DNA reads as TGTGCCAGCGTCAGGGGATTTGACACAGATACGCAGTATTTT. The chain is built from TRBV2 and TRBJ2-3, with D possibly TRBD1 on 6 matching bases. Per the germline V gene, CDR1 is SNHLY and CDR2 is FYNNEI. This CDR3 region has 14 residues. V lost 8 bases, J lost 2 bases, and 14 bases lay in between.

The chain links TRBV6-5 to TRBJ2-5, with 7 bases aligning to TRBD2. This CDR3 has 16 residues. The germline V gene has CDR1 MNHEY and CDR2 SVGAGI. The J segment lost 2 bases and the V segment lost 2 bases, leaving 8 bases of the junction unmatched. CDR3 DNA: TGTGCCAGCAGTTACGGTCACAGCGGGGAACAAGAGACCCAGTACTTC. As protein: CASSYGHSGEQETQYF.

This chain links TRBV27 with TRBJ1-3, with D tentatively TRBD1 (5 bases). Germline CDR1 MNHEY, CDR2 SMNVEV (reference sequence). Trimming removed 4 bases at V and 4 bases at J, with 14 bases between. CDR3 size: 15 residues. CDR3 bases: TGTGCCAGCAGTTCCAGTTGGGGGGGAGGAAACACCATATATTTT. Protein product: CASSSSWGGGNTIYF.

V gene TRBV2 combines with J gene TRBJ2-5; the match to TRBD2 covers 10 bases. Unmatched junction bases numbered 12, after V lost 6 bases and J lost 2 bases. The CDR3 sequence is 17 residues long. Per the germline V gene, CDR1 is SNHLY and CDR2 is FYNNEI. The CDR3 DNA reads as TGTGCCAGCAGCCCCCCCCAGCGGGGGGGCGGTCAAGAGACCCAGTACTTC. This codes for CASSPPQRGGGQETQYF.